This T cell receptor beta chain stems from a study of vaccination effects on CD4 cells after COVID-19. Germline V gives CDR1 SNHLY, CDR2 FYNNEI. V lost 8 bases and J 7 bases, leaving 17 bases between the germline ends. CDR3 length: 14 amino acids. With the ViraFEST assay, the study expanded antigen-specific CD4+ T cells using viral peptide pools, then sequenced them. An approximately 10-day culture period preceded the isolation of CD4+ T cells. It was between March and December 2020 that the person had a SARS-CoV-2 infection confirmed by PCR. With regard to this clone: Its specificity is not known.

The assay was immunoSEQ multiplex PCR, and TCRdb's table has in-frame clones only and misses some. The table has approximately 38,000 clones, 73% seen once; the top ten hold roughly 30%. Study outcomes and limitations: Whether induced by infection or by vaccine, clones showed marked clonal contraction late after vaccination.

Sample: CD4+ T cells from PBMCs cultured with a peptide pool, taken before COVID-19 vaccination. The TCR was taken from a human donor who had a prior SARS-CoV-2 infection. The chain links TRBV2 to TRBJ1-4, with unresolved D. The CDR3 loop reads CASGGRGLSEKLFF. DNA of the CDR3: TGTGCCAGCGGAGGACGAGGGCTTTCTGAAAAACTGTTTTTT.